This TCR beta chain was obtained from a study of blood T cell repertoires in COVID-19. Study background: Acute and convalescent COVID-19 specimens originated in the United States, Italy and Spain. Sources were T cells, B-cell-depleted T cells, or PBMCs; the material itself was cDNA or gDNA.

There are 16 residues in the CDR3. Trimming cost V 1 base and J 0 bases, with 10 bases left between them. Germline V gene lookup returns CDR1 LGHNA and CDR2 YNFKEQ. Authors' data handling: How many nucleated cells were present was estimated from reference gene primer amplification. Clones were read by immunoSEQ multiplex PCR, and TCRdb kept only the in-frame ones, dropping some. V and J calls and clone size are as listed in that table; D and trimming were resolved from the DNA. This table has approximately 310,000 clones, roughly 84% appearing once. This receptor was obtained from a man aged 45-60 years with active or convalescent COVID-19. The J gene is TRBJ1-3, the V gene TRBV4-2; D is unclear. The sequenced sample was peripheral blood. The CDR3 protein is CASSQVGSASGNTIYF. The CDR3 region has the DNA TGTGCCAGCAGCCAAGTCGGGTCAGCCTCTGGAAACACCATATATTTT.